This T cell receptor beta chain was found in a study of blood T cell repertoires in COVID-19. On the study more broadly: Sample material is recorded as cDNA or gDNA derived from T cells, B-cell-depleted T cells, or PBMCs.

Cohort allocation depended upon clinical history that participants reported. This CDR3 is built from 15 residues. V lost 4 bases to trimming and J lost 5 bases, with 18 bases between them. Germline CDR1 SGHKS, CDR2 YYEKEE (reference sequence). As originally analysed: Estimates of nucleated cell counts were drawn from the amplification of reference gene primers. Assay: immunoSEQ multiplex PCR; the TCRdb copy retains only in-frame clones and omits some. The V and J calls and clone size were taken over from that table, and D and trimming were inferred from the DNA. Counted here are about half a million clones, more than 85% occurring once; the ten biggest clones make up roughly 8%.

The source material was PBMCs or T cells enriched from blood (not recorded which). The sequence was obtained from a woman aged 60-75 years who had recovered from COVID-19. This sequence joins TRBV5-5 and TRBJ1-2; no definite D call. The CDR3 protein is CASSHIDRGPYGYTF. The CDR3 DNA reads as TGTGCCAGCAGCCACATTGACCGTGGGCCATATGGCTACACCTTC.